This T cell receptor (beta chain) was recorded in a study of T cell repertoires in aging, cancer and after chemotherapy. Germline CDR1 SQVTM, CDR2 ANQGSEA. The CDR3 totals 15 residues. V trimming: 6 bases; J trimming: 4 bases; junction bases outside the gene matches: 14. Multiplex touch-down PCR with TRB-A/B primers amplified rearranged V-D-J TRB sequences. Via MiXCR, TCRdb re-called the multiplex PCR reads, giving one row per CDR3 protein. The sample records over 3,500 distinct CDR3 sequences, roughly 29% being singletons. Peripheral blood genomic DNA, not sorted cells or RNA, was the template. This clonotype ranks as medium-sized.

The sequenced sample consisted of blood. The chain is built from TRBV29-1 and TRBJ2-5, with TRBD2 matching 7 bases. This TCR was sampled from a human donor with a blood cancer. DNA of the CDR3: TGCAGCGTAGCCCTACTAGCGCCGAAGGGAGAGACCCAGTACTTC. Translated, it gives CSVALLAPKGETQYF.